These 19 T cell receptor beta chains were all obtained from the same sample, sequenced in a study of metastatic and nonmetastatic thyroid tumors. Thyroid surgery took place with no prior treatment in any patient. TCRdb reprocessed the PCR reads using MiXCR. The table has just over 40,000 clones, more than 9.5% seen once; the top ten hold roughly 25%. Material for sequencing was blood. The origin of the receptors is a female donor with papillary thyroid cancer or a benign thyroid nodule (not recorded which). Some clones in this sample may be carry-over from other donors' samples.

At least ten counts were recorded for this clone. The genes are TRBV28 and TRBJ2-7, with a tentative D call TRBD1 (5 bases). CDR1 MDHEN and CDR2 SYDVKM come from the germline V gene. Trimming took off 5 bases at V and 3 bases at J, with 17 bases between the two ends. CDR3 size: 15 residues. CDR3 amino acids: CASSAFEGAFYEQYF. Here the CDR3 DNA reads TGTGCCAGCAGTGCCTTCGAAGGGGCGTTCTACGAGCAGTACTTC.

The table lists this clone with many counts. The chain carries TRBV4-1 and TRBJ2-4; TRBD1 aligns across 7 bases. Trimming at V came to 1 base and at J to 0 bases, leaving 3 bases not matched to a gene. CDR3 length equals 16 residues. From germline, CDR1 is MGHRA and CDR2 YSYEKL. The CDR3 bases are TGCGCCAGCAGCCAAGGGTGGACAGGAGCCAAAAACATTCAGTACTTC. Amino acid sequence: CASSQGWTGAKNIQYF.

At least ten counts were recorded for this clone. CDR3 DNA: TGTGCCAGCAGCTCCGATTTTCGAGAGCAGTATTTT. Its protein is CASSSDFREQYF. The chain joins TRBV7-3 to TRBJ2-3, with D uncertain. The CDR3 length is 12 residues. V was cut by 4 bases and J by 11 bases, with 13 bases left in between. CDR1 is SGHTA, CDR2 FQGTGA, per germline.

This clone was found many times. The chain links TRBV5-1 to TRBJ2-7; D call uncertain. The V end was cut by 1 base, the J end by 0 bases, with 8 bases between. The CDR3 loop spans 14 amino acids. The germline CDR1 and CDR2 sequences are SGHRS and YFSETQ. CDR3 in amino acids: CASSLSIPSYEQYF. CDR3 nucleotides: TGCGCCAGCAGCTTGTCTATACCCTCCTACGAGCAGTACTTC.

The chain employs TRBV4-2 and TRBJ1-5; 7 bases align to TRBD1. Trimming took 3 bases from V and 1 from J; bases not matched to a gene: 6. CDR3 length: 16 residues. Germline CDR1 LGHNA, CDR2 YNFKEQ. The CDR3 sequence: CASSQEQGWSNQPQHF. In DNA, the CDR3 is TGTGCCAGCAGCCAGGAACAGGGGTGGAGCAATCAGCCCCAGCATTTT.

This clone was detected ten times or more. V gene TRBV28 combines with J gene TRBJ2-2; weak D call: TRBD2 (7 bases). CDR1 and CDR2 from the germline V gene are MDHEN and SYDVKM. V was cut by 8 bases and J by 7 bases, with 11 bases left in between. There are 12 residues in the CDR3. DNA for the CDR3: TGTGCCAGCCGGAGGGGGGGCGGGGAGCTGTTTTTT. It encodes CASRRGGGELFF.

This clone was recorded many times. The chain employs TRBV20-1 and TRBJ2-3, with 14 positions matching TRBD2. The CDR3 spans 16 residues. Trimming at V came to 6 bases and at J to 8 bases, leaving 13 bases not matched to a gene. Germline V CDR1 and CDR2: DFQATT, SNEGSKA (reference sequence). As DNA, the CDR3 is TGCAGTGCCCCAGGGACTAGCGGGAGAACGTTAGGTACGCAGTATTTT. Translating it yields CSAPGTSGRTLGTQYF.

This clone was detected many times. V gene TRBV7-3 combines with J gene TRBJ2-1; D is perhaps TRBD2 (5 bases). Germline V gives CDR1 SGHTA, CDR2 FQGTGA. V was clipped by 5 bases and J by 7 bases, with 15 bases between them. This CDR3 has 14 amino acids. CDR3 residues: CASSPARTSNEQFF. Here the CDR3 DNA reads TGTGCCAGCAGCCCCGCCCGCACTAGTAATGAGCAGTTCTTC.

This clone has just a few counts. This could be a read error, since a much larger clone is one nucleotide away. The rearrangement links TRBV10-3 to TRBJ2-6; D gene unclear. V was cut by 5 bases and J by 2 bases, with 13 bases left in between. CDR3 length: 16 amino acids. Per the germline V gene, CDR1 is ENHRY and CDR2 is SYGVKD. The CDR3 coding sequence is TGTGCCATCAGTACCGATCGATGGGCTGGGGCCAACGTCCTGACTTTC. Translation gives CAISTDRWAGANVLTF.

The table lists this clone with many counts. The chain has TRBV20-1 and TRBJ1-3; a possible D gene is TRBD1 (6 bases). Germline CDR1 is DFQATT and CDR2 is SNEGSKA (reference sequence). V was cut by 4 bases and J by 3 bases, with 16 bases left in between. The CDR3 is 15 residues long. The CDR3 DNA is TGCAGTGCTAAGCGCCAGGACAGTCGTGGAAACACCATATATTTT. Its translation is CSAKRQDSRGNTIYF.

This clone was counted many times. The chain carries TRBV20-1 and TRBJ1-3, with D unresolved. CDR3 length equals 16 residues. V lost 3 bases to trimming and J lost 0 bases, with 15 bases between them. CDR1 is DFQATT and CDR2 is SNEGSKA in the germline V gene (reference sequence). The DNA for the CDR3 is TGCAGTGCTAGGGTCCAGCTCAAAACCTCTGGAAACACCATATATTTT. This translates into CSARVQLKTSGNTIYF.

This clone was recorded many times. The V call is TRBV7-2, the J call TRBJ2-5; TRBD1 matches 8 bases. There are 14 residues in the CDR3. V trimming: 5 bases; J trimming: 0 bases; junction bases outside the gene matches: 2. CDR1 and CDR2 from the germline V gene are SGHTA and FQGNSA. CDR3 sequence (DNA): TGTGCCAGCAGCAGGACAGGGAACCAAGAGACCCAGTACTTC. Its translation: CASSRTGNQETQYF. The whole variable domain, remainder taken from reference TRBV7-2 and TRBJ2-5, is GAGVSQSPSNKVTEKGKDVELRCDPISGHTALYWYRQSLGQGLEFLIYFQGNSAPDKSGLPSDRFSAERTGGSVSTLTIQRTQQEDSAVYLCASSRTGNQETQYFGPGTRLLVL.

This clone was detected many times. The J gene is TRBJ1-4, the V gene TRBV5-1, with a tentative D call TRBD1 (6 bases). CDR1 SGHRS and CDR2 YFSETQ come from the germline V gene. The V end lost 4 bases, the J end lost 0 bases, and 13 bases lay between the germline ends. CDR3 length: 16 residues. The CDR3 loop is CASSPGQTATNEKLFF. CDR3 coding DNA: TGCGCCAGCAGCCCCGGACAGACTGCAACTAATGAAAAACTGTTTTTT.

This clone occurred many times. This sequence joins TRBV18 and TRBJ2-1, with 9 bases fitting TRBD2. Trimming at V came to 6 bases and at J to 5 bases, leaving 5 bases not matched to a gene. This CDR3 comprises 14 residues. From germline, CDR1 is KGHSH and CDR2 LQKENI. The CDR3 DNA follows: TGTGCCAGCTCTCGGACTAGCGACAACAATGAGCAGTTCTTC. It encodes CASSRTSDNNEQFF. The whole variable domain, remainder taken from reference TRBV18 and TRBJ2-1, is NAGVMQNPRHLVRRRGQEARLRCSPMKGHSHVYWYRQLPEEGLKFMVYLQKENIIDESGMPKERFSAEFPKEGPSILRIQQVVRGDSAAYFCASSRTSDNNEQFFGPGTRLTVL.

This clone has more than one count but fewer than ten. This may arise from a read error, as a much more abundant clone is one base away. Other DNA sequences of this sample code for an identical CDR3. The chain uses TRBV9 and TRBJ2-3; D is perhaps TRBD2 (5 bases). The CDR3 is 13 amino acids. CDR1 is SGDLS, CDR2 YYNGEE, per germline. The CDR3, as DNA: TGTGCCAGTAGCGTAGGAAGAGTGGATACGCAGTATTTT. The encoded protein is CASSVGRVDTQYF. Using reference TRBV9 and TRBJ2-3 for the parts outside the CDR3, the full variable domain is DSGVTQTPKHLITATGQRVTLRCSPRSGDLSVYWYQQSLDQGLQFLIQYYNGEERAKGNILERFSAQQFPDLHSELNLSSLELGDSALYFCASSVGRVDTQYFGPGTRLTVL.

This clone was counted ten times or more. The chain employs TRBV20-1 and TRBJ2-4; TRBD2 matches 9 bases. V lost 5 bases, J lost 8 bases, and 16 bases stayed unmatched. The CDR3 consists of 16 residues. Germline V gives CDR1 DFQATT, CDR2 SNEGSKA (reference sequence). The CDR3 protein is CSAPQLLAGVFDIQYF. For the CDR3, the DNA is TGCAGTGCTCCGCAACTTTTAGCGGGAGTTTTTGACATTCAGTACTTC.

This clone was detected ten times or more. V usage is TRBV4-1 and J usage is TRBJ2-1; D gene ambiguous. This CDR3 comprises 13 residues. Germline CDR1 MGHRA, CDR2 YSYEKL. The V end was cut by 0 bases, the J end by 10 bases, with 10 bases between. CDR3 DNA: TGCGCCAGCAGCCAAGACCAGCAAAGAGAGCAGTTCTTC. Residues: CASSQDQQREQFF.

This clone was seen ten or more times. J is TRBJ2-2 and V is TRBV18, with a tentative D call TRBD2 (6 bases). CDR1 is KGHSH and CDR2 is LQKENI in the germline V gene. Deletions cut 3 bases from V and 0 bases from J, with 8 bases between. CDR3 length: 15 residues. CDR3 amino acids: CASSPWDSNTGELFF. In DNA form, the CDR3 reads TGTGCCAGCTCACCGTGGGACTCGAACACCGGGGAGCTGTTTTTT. The complete variable domain, with remaining parts taken from reference TRBV18 and TRBJ2-2, reads NAGVMQNPRHLVRRRGQEARLRCSPMKGHSHVYWYRQLPEEGLKFMVYLQKENIIDESGMPKERFSAEFPKEGPSILRIQQVVRGDSAAYFCASSPWDSNTGELFFGEGSRLTVL.

Many counts were recorded for this clone. The CDR3 protein is CASSRHKNTEAFF. DNA for the CDR3: TGTGCCAGCAGTCGTCACAAGAACACTGAAGCTTTCTTT. The chain has TRBV28 and TRBJ1-1; no clear D gene. V lost 5 bases to trimming and J lost 1 base, with 8 bases between them. CDR1 and CDR2 (germline): MDHEN, SYDVKM. This CDR3 has 13 amino acids.